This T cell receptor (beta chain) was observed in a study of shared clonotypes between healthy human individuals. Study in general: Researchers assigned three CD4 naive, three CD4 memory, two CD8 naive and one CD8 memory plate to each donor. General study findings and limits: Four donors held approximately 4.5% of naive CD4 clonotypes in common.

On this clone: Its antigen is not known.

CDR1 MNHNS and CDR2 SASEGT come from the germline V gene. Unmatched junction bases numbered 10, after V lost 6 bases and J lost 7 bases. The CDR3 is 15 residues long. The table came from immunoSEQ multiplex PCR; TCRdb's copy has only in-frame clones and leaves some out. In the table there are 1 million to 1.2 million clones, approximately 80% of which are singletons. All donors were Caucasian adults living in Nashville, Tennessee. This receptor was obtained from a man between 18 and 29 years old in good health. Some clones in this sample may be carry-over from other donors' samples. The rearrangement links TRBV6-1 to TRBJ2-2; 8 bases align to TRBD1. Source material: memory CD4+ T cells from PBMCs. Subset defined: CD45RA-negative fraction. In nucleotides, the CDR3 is TGTGCCAGCAGCAAAGGACAGGGACGGAGCGGGGAGCTGTTTTTT. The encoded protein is CASSKGQGRSGELFF.